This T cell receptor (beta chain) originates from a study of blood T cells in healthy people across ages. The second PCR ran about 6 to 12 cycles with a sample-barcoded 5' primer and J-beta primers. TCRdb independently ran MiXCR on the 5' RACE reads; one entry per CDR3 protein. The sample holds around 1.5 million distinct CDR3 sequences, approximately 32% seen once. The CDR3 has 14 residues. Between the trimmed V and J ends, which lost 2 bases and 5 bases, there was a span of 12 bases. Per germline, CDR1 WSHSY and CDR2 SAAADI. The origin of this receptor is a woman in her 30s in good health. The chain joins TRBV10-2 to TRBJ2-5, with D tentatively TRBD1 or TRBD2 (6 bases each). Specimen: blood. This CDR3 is CASSEGGTLETQYF. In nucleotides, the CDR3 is TGCGCCAGCAGTGAGGGGGGGACACTGGAGACCCAGTACTTC.